This T cell receptor beta chain comes out of a study of cytomegalovirus exposure and HLA in healthy donors. General study findings and limits: The authors listed 164 TCR beta chains as cytomegalovirus-associated.

The CDR3 runs 13 residues. The V gene's germline CDR1 is SGHDT and CDR2 YYEEEE. The sample holds a few counts of this clone. Antigen specificity is unknown. This PCR relied on a set of 60 Vbeta primers and 13 Jbeta primers. The assay was immunoSEQ multiplex PCR, and TCRdb's table has in-frame clones only and misses some. In the table there are around 130,000 clones, approximately 8.6% of which are singletons. The sequenced material came from PBMCs. The gene calls are TRBV5-6 and TRBJ2-5, with 9 bases aligning to TRBD2. The DNA end is a closer match to TRBJ2-7, so the J assignment may be wrong. This clonotype originated in a middle-aged woman in good health and CMV-seropositive. CDR3 nucleotides: TGTGCCAGCAGCCGCGGGGGGGCCTACGAGCAGTACTTC. Encoded protein: CASSRGGAYEQYF.